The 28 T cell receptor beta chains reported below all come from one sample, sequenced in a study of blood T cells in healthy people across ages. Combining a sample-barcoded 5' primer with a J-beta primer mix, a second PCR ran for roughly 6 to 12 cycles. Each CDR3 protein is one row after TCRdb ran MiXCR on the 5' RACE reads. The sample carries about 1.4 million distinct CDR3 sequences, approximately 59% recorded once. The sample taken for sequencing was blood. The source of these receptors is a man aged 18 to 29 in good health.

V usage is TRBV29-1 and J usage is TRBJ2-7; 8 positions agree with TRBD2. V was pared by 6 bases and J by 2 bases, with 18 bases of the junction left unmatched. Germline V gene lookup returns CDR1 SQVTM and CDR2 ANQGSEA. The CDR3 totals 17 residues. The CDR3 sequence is CSVAGGDLLAGTYEQYF. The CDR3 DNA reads TGCAGCGTGGCCGGGGGGGATCTCTTAGCGGGAACCTACGAGCAGTACTTC.

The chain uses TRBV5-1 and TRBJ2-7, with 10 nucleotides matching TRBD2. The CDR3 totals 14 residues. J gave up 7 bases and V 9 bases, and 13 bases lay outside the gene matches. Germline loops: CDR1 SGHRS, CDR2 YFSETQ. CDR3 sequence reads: CANNAASGSNEQYF. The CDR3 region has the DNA TGCGCCAACAATGCGGCTAGCGGGAGTAATGAGCAGTACTTC.

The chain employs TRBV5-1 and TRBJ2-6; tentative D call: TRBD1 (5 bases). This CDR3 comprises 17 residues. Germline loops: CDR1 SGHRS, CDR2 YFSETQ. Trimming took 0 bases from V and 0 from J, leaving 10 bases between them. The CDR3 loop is CASSLEARASGANVLTF. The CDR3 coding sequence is TGCGCCAGCAGCTTGGAGGCCAGGGCCTCTGGGGCCAACGTCCTGACTTTC.

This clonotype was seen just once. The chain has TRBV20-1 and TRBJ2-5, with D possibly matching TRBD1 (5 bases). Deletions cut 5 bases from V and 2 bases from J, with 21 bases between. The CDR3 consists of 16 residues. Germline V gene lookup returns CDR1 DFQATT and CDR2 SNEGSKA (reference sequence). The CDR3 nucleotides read TGCAGTGCTTCCAACTCTCTAGGGGCCTTTCAAGAGACCCAGTACTTC. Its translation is CSASNSLGAFQETQYF.

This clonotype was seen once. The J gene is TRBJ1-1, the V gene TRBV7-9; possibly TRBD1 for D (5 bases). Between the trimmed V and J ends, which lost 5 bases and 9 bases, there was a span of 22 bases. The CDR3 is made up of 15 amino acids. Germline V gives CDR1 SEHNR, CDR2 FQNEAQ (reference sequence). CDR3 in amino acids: CASSGMGSGLVQAFF. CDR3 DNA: TGTGCCAGCAGCGGGATGGGGTCAGGGTTGGTTCAAGCTTTCTTT.

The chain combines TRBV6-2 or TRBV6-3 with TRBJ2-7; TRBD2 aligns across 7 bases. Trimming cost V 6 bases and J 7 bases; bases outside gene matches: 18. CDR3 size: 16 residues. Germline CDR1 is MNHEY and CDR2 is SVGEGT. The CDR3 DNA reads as TGTGCCAGCAGCGGACTAGGACCTTCTGATTACAATGAGCAGTACTTC. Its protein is CASSGLGPSDYNEQYF.

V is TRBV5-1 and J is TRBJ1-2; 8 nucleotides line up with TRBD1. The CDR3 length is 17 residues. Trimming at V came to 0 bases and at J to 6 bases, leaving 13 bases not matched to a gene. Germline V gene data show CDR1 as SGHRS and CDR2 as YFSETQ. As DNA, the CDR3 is TGCGCCAGCAGCTTGGCCCCGGACAGGGCAAGCTGGGATGGCTACACCTTC. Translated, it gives CASSLAPDRASWDGYTF. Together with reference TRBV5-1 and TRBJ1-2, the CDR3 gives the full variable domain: KAGVTQTPRYLIKTRGQQVTLSCSPISGHRSVSWYQQTPGQGLQFLFEYFSETQRNKGNFPGRFSGRQFSNSRSEMNVSTLELGDSALYLCASSLAPDRASWDGYTFGSGTRLTVV.

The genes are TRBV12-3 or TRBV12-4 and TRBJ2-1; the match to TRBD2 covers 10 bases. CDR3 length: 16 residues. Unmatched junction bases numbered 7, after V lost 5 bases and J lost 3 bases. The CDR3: CASSESGRALYNEQFF. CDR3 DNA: TGTGCCAGCAGTGAGAGCGGGAGGGCCCTCTACAATGAGCAGTTCTTC.

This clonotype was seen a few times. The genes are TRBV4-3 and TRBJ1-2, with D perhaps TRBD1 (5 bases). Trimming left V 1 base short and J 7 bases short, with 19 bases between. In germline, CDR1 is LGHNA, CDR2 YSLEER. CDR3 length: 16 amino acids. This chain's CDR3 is CASSQGPGTATAGYTF. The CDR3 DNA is TGCGCCAGCAGCCAAGGTCCCGGGACGGCGACGGCTGGCTACACCTTC.

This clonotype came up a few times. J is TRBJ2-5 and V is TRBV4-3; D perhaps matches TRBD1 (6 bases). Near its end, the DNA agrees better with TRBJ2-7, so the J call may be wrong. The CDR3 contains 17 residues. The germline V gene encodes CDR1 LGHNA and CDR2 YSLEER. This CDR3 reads CASSQHSRTEKVDEQYF. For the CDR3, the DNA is TGCGCCAGCAGCCAACACTCAAGGACAGAGAAAGTAGACGAGCAGTACTTC.

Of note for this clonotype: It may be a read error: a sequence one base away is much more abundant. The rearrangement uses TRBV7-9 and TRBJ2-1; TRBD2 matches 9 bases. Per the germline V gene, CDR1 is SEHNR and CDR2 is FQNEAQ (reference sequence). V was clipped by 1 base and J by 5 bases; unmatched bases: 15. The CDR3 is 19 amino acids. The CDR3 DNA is TGTGCCAGCAGCTTAGACTCGCTAGCGGGATTGGGGCCTGACAATGAGCAGTTCTTC. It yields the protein CASSLDSLAGLGPDNEQFF. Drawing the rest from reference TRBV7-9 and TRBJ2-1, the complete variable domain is DTGVSQNPRHKITKRGQNVTFRCDPISEHNRLYWYRQTLGQGPEFLTYFQNEAQLEKSRLLSDRFSAERPKGSFSTLEIQRTEQGDSAMYLCASSLDSLAGLGPDNEQFFGPGTRLTVL.

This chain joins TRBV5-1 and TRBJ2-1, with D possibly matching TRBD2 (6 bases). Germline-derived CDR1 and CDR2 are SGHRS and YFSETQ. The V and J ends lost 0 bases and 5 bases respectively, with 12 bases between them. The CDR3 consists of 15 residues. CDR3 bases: TGCGCCAGCAGCTTGGGACTAGTGAGCAACAATGAGCAGTTCTTC. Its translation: CASSLGLVSNNEQFF.

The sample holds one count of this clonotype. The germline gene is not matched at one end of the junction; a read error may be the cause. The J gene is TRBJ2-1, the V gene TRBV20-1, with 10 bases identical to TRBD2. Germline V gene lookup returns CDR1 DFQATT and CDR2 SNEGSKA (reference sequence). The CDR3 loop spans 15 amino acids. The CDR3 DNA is TGCAGTGCTTTTAGTAGCGGGGGGCTTTACAATGAGCAGGTCTTC. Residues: CSAFSSGGLYNEQVF.

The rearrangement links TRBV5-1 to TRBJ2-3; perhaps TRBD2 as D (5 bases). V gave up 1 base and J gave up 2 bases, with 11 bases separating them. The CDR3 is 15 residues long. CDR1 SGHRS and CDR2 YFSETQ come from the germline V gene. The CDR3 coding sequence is TGCGCCAGCAGCTTGCCCGCCGGACTCACAGATACGCAGTATTTT. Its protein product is CASSLPAGLTDTQYF.

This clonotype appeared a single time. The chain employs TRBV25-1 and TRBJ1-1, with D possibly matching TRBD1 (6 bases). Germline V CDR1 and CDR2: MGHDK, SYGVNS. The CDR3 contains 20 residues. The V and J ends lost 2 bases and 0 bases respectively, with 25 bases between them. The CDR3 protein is CASSELGFNSKGVMNTEAFF. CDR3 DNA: TGTGCCAGCAGTGAACTTGGGTTTAATAGTAAGGGGGTCATGAACACTGAAGCTTTCTTT.

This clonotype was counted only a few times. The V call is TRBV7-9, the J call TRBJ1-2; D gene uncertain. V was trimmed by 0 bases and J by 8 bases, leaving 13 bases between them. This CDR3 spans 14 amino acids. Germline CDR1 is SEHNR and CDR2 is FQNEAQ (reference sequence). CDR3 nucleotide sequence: TGTGCCAGCAGCTTAGCAATTTCCCCCACCGGCTACACCTTC. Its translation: CASSLAISPTGYTF.

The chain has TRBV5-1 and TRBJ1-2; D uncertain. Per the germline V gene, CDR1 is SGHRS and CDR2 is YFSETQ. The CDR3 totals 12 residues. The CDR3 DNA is TGCGCTACTTCCACGGGCAGCTATGGCTACACCTTC. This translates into CATSTGSYGYTF. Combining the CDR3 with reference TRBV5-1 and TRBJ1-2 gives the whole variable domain KAGVTQTPRYLIKTRGQQVTLSCSPISGHRSVSWYQQTPGQGLQFLFEYFSETQRNKGNFPGRFSGRQFSNSRSEMNVSTLELGDSALYLCATSTGSYGYTFGSGTRLTVV.

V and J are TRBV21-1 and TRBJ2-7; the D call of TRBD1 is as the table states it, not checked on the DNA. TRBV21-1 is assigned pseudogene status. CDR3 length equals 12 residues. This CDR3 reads CASSKDGGEQYF. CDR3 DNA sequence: TGTGCCAGCAGCAAAGACGGGGGGGAGCAGTACTTC.

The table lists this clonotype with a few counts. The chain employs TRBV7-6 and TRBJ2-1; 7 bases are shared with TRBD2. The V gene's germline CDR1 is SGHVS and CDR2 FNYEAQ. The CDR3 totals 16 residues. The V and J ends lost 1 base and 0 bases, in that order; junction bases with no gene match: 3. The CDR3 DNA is TGTGCCAGCAGCTTAGGAGCTAGCGGCTCCTACAATGAGCAGTTCTTC. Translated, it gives CASSLGASGSYNEQFF.

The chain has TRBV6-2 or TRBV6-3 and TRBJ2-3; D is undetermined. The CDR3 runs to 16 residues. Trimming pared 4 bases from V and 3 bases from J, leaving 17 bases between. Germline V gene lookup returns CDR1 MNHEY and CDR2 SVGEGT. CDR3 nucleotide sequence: TGTGCCAGCAGTTCACCTCTCGTGTTTGTGACAGATACGCAGTATTTT. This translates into CASSSPLVFVTDTQYF.

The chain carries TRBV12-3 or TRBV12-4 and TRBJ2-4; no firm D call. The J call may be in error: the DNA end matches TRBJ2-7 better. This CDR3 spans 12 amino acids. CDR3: CASSLGPLEQYF. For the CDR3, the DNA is TGTGCCAGCAGCCTCGGTCCTCTCGAGCAGTACTTC.

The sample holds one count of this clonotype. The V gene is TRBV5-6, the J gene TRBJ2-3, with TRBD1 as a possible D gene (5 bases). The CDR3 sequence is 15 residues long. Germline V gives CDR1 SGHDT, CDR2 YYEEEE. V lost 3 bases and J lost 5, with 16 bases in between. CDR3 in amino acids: CASSYPGRGIDTQYF. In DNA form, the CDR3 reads TGTGCCAGCAGCTACCCCGGTAGGGGCATAGATACGCAGTATTTT.

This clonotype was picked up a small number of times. CDR3 in DNA: TGTGCCAGCAGCCTGGACAGCCTAGTTTCAGATACGCAGTATTTT. Its translation: CASSLDSLVSDTQYF. The V call is TRBV27, the J call TRBJ2-3, with D possibly TRBD1 on 6 matching bases. The CDR3 runs to 15 residues. The V end was cut by 6 bases, the J end by 4 bases, with 17 bases between. Germline V gene data show CDR1 as MNHEY and CDR2 as SMNVEV (reference sequence).

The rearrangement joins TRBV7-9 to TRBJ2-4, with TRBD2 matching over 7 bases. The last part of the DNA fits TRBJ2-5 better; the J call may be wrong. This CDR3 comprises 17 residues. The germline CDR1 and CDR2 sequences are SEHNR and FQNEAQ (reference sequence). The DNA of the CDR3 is TGTGCCAGCAGCCGCTTTGCGGGAGATAGTGGACAAGAGACCCAGTACTTC. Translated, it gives CASSRFAGDSGQETQYF.

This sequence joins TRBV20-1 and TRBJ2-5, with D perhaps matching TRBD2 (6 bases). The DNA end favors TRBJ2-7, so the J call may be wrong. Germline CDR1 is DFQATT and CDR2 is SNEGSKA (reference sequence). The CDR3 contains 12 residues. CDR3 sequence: CSAGEDWGEQYF. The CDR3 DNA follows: TGCAGTGCTGGGGAGGATTGGGGCGAGCAGTACTTC.

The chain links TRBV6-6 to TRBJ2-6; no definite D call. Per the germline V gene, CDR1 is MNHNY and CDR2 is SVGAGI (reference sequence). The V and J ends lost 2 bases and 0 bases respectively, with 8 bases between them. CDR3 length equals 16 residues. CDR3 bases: TGTGCCAGCAGTTACGAGGCGAACTCTGGGGCCAACGTCCTGACTTTC. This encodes CASSYEANSGANVLTF.

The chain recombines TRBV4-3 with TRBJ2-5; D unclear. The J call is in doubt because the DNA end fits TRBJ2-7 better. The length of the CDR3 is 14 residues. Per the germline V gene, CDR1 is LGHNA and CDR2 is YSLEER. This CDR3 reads CASSQDAQTYEQYF. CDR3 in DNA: TGCGCCAGCAGCCAAGATGCGCAGACCTACGAGCAGTACTTC.

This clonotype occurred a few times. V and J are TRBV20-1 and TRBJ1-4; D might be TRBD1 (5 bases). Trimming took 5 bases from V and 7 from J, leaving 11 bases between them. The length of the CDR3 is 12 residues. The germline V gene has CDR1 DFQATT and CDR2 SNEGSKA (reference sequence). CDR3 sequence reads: CSAGAGGEKLFF. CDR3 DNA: TGCAGTGCTGGGGCCGGGGGTGAAAAACTGTTTTTT.